Shown below are 18 T cell receptor beta chains from a single sample sequenced in a study of blood T cells in healthy people across ages. A second PCR of roughly 7 to 11 cycles used a sample-barcoded 5' primer and a J-beta primer mix. TCRdb independently ran MiXCR on the 5' RACE reads; one entry per CDR3 protein. The table includes roughly 1,700,000 distinct CDR3 sequences, roughly 27% detected once. The source material was blood. These receptors all stem from a woman in her twenties or thirties in good health.

This chain uses TRBV14 with TRBJ2-1; D unresolved. V dropped 1 base and J dropped 7 bases, with 5 bases sitting between them. Germline lookup yields CDR1 SGHDN and CDR2 FVKESK. This CDR3 has 12 residues. The CDR3: CASSQGKNEQFF. The CDR3 nucleotides are TGTGCCAGCAGCCAAGGGAAAAATGAGCAGTTCTTC.

The rearrangement links TRBV3-1 to TRBJ2-5, with 10 bases aligning to TRBD2. This CDR3 is built from 17 residues. The germline gives CDR1 LGHDT, CDR2 YNNKEL (reference sequence). V trimming: 0 bases; J trimming: 5 bases; junction bases outside the gene matches: 9. CDR3 nucleotide sequence: TGTGCCAGCAGCCAAGATGGGCTAGCGGGAGTAGGGGAGACCCAGTACTTC. This encodes CASSQDGLAGVGETQYF.

For this clonotype: Given a much more abundant clone one base away, this may be a read error. This rearrangement joins TRBV6-4 to TRBJ2-6, with D unresolved. CDR1 is MRHNA, CDR2 SNTAGT, per germline. The CDR3 has 15 amino acids. CDR3 nucleotide sequence: TGTGCCGAAGCTTGGGCCAGCTCTGGGACCAACGTCCTGACTTTC. Translation: CAEAWASSGTNVLTF.

This clonotype was seen more than once but under ten times. One end of the junction fails to match germline, which may point to a read error. This chain joins TRBV7-6 and TRBJ2-1; 12 bases line up with TRBD2. Looked up from germline, CDR1 is SGHVS and CDR2 is FNYEAQ. CDR3 length equals 18 residues. This CDR3 reads CASSLVLAGGASYDEQFF. The CDR3 nucleotides read TGTGCCAGCAGCTTAGTTCTAGCGGGGGGGGCCTCCTACGATGAGCAGTTCTTC.

In the case of this clonotype: This likely comes from a read error, as the CDR3 has no conserved phenylalanine or tryptophan at its end. The chain joins TRBV6-2 or TRBV6-3 to TRBJ2-5; D unresolved. The assigned J gene may be wrong: the sequence end matches TRBJ2-7 better. Germline CDR1 is MNHEY and CDR2 is SVGEGT. This CDR3 comprises 14 residues. Here the CDR3 reads CASSYNRLPYEQYC. DNA for the CDR3: TGTGCCAGCAGTTACAATAGACTTCCCTACGAGCAGTACTGC.

This clonotype was seen a few times. The chain couples TRBV7-2 to TRBJ1-5, with D possibly TRBD1 on 5 matching bases. The V end lost 5 bases, the J end lost 4 bases, and 12 bases lay between the germline ends. The CDR3 length is 14 residues. CDR1 SGHTA and CDR2 FQGNSA come from the germline V gene. CDR3 DNA: TGTGCCAGCAGCCCGCATCAGGGAAATCAGCCCCAGCATTTT. Protein sequence: CASSPHQGNQPQHF.

Many counts were recorded for this clonotype. The chain couples TRBV27 to TRBJ2-7; tentative D call: TRBD1 (5 bases). In germline, CDR1 is MNHEY, CDR2 SMNVEV (reference sequence). The CDR3 runs to 12 residues. Trimming removed 7 bases at V and 6 bases at J, with 13 bases between. CDR3 DNA sequence: TGTGCCAGCATGCAGGGTGTCGGCGAGCAGTACTTC. It is translated as CASMQGVGEQYF.

This clonotype was counted ten times or more. The V gene is TRBV9, the J gene TRBJ2-3; 14 positions agree with TRBD2. J was trimmed by 4 bases and V by 4 bases; bases with no gene match: 14. The CDR3 loop spans 19 amino acids. Germline V gives CDR1 SGDLS, CDR2 YYNGEE. The CDR3 sequence: CASSSTGTSGGLLSDTQYF. The DNA of the CDR3 is TGTGCCAGCAGCTCTACCGGGACTAGCGGGGGTTTGTTGTCAGATACGCAGTATTTT. Together with reference TRBV9 and TRBJ2-3, the CDR3 gives the full variable domain: DSGVTQTPKHLITATGQRVTLRCSPRSGDLSVYWYQQSLDQGLQFLIQYYNGEERAKGNILERFSAQQFPDLHSELNLSSLELGDSALYFCASSSTGTSGGLLSDTQYFGPGTRLTVL.

This clonotype was seen many times. The V gene is TRBV10-3, the J gene TRBJ1-2; D is uncertain. The CDR3 covers 14 residues. Germline CDR1 ENHRY, CDR2 SYGVKD. V lost 0 bases and J lost 8, with 13 bases in between. The CDR3 nucleotides are TGTGCCATCAGTGAGTCAGTCGGTGAGCGCGGCTACACCTTC. It specifies CAISESVGERGYTF.

The chain has TRBV12-3 or TRBV12-4 and TRBJ2-3, with a tentative D call TRBD1 (6 bases). This CDR3 spans 16 amino acids. V lost 3 bases and J lost 1, with 14 bases in between. In DNA, the CDR3 is TGTGCCAGCAGTTTGGGGGACAACAGCCGCACAGATACGCAGTATTTT. It encodes CASSLGDNSRTDTQYF.

Remarks on this clonotype: At one end, the junction sequence differs from germline, possibly due to a read error. This chain links TRBV7-2 with TRBJ2-5, with 11 bases lining up with TRBD1. The CDR3 length is 17 residues. Germline V gene data show CDR1 as SGHTA and CDR2 as FQGNSA. Here the CDR3 reads CASSLTGGTGGQETQDF. DNA for the CDR3: TGTGCCAGCAGCTTAACAGGAGGGACAGGGGGTCAAGAGACCCAGGACTTC. The complete variable domain, with remaining parts taken from reference TRBV7-2 and TRBJ2-5, reads GAGVSQSPSNKVTEKGKDVELRCDPISGHTALYWYRQSLGQGLEFLIYFQGNSAPDKSGLPSDRFSAERTGGSVSTLTIQRTQQEDSAVYLCASSLTGGTGGQETQDFGPGTRLLVL.

This clonotype was seen more than once but under ten times. J is TRBJ1-2 and V is TRBV20-1; D might be TRBD1 (5 bases). The CDR3 covers 14 residues. The V and J ends lost 0 bases and 6 bases respectively, with 14 bases between them. Germline V gene lookup returns CDR1 DFQATT and CDR2 SNEGSKA (reference sequence). CDR3 loop: CSARDPGKSDGYTF. The CDR3 coding sequence is TGCAGTGCTAGAGATCCAGGGAAGAGTGATGGCTACACCTTC.

This clonotype has a handful of counts. This rearrangement joins TRBV24-1 to TRBJ1-2, with D maybe TRBD1 (5 bases). The CDR3 runs 11 residues. V was shortened by 4 bases and J by 9 bases, with 8 bases between the two germline ends. The germline V gene has CDR1 KGHDR and CDR2 SFDVKD. The CDR3 loop reads CATSDSGSYTF. The CDR3 nucleotides read TGTGCCACCAGTGACTCAGGGAGCTACACCTTC.

With respect to this clonotype: A junction end diverges from the germline sequence, so it may reflect a read error. The V gene is TRBV7-2, the J gene TRBJ1-6; 7 nucleotides line up with TRBD1. The germline CDR1 and CDR2 sequences are SGHTA and FQGNSA. This CDR3 has 14 residues. The CDR3 region has the DNA TGTGTCAGCAGCTCGGGACAGTATAATTCACCCCTCCACTTT. Protein: CVSSSGQYNSPLHF.

This rearrangement joins TRBV2 to TRBJ2-7; D unresolved. Germline lookup yields CDR1 SNHLY and CDR2 FYNNEI. V was cut by 6 bases and J by 6 bases, with 18 bases left in between. The CDR3 spans 14 residues. The DNA of the CDR3 is TGTGCCAGCAGGGCCTCAGGCCATGCGGCCGAGCAGTACTTC. Encoded protein: CASRASGHAAEQYF. The variable domain in full, with the rest retrieved from reference TRBV2 and TRBJ2-7, is EPEVTQTPSHQVTQMGQEVILRCVPISNHLYFYWYRQILGQKVEFLVSFYNNEISEKSEIFDDQFSVERPDGSNFTLKIRSTKLEDSAMYFCASRASGHAAEQYFGPGTRLTVT.

With respect to this clonotype: The conserved closing phenylalanine or tryptophan is absent in this CDR3, likely reflecting a read error. This chain joins TRBV5-1 and TRBJ2-1; tentative D call: TRBD2 (5 bases). V was shortened by 0 bases and J by 10 bases, with 5 bases between the two germline ends. Germline V lookup: CDR1 SGHRS, CDR2 YFSETQ. The CDR3 spans 11 residues. CDR3: CASSLGREQFL. The CDR3 coding sequence is TGCGCCAGCAGCTTGGGGAGGGAGCAGTTCTTA.

The gene calls are TRBV14 and TRBJ2-1; the D is unclear. In germline, CDR1 is SGHDN, CDR2 FVKESK. V was clipped by 1 base and J by 12 bases, with 13 bases between them. The CDR3 length is 13 residues. Written as DNA, the CDR3 is TGTGCCAGCAGCCAAGTAGGGCTCCCCAGGCAGTTCTTC. This codes for CASSQVGLPRQFF.

This clonotype was seen many times. The chain carries TRBV28 and TRBJ2-1, with D tentatively TRBD2 (5 bases). The CDR3 runs 16 residues. V was pared by 4 bases and J by 5 bases, with 18 bases between. In germline, CDR1 is MDHEN, CDR2 SYDVKM. The CDR3 coding sequence is TGTGCCAGCAGTTCTATGTTGAGGGCTACCCACAATGAGCAGTTCTTC. It specifies CASSSMLRATHNEQFF.